This T cell receptor (beta chain) was captured by sequencing in a study of T cells in Graves' hyperthyroidism and ophthalmopathy. Whole-study results and caveats: Ophthalmopathy prediction by the model preceded onset by a median about 6.3 months. Among thyroid clonotypes expanded above 0.001, most also appeared in blood.

Amplification targeted TCR beta CDR3 regions from RNA transcripts. Primed by the HTBI set, a first-round RT-PCR was run on the TCR CDR3. Each CDR3 protein gets one entry after TCRdb re-called the multiplex PCR reads with MiXCR. The sample contains approximately 590,000 distinct CDR3 sequences, 46% of which appear only once. Graves' hyperthyroidism is called stable when ophthalmopathy does not progress within 18 months. Each diagnosis drew on symptoms, thyroxine, TRAb, thyroid ultrasound and orbital computed tomography findings. As concerns this clonotype: Its antigen is unknown.

Trimming stripped 6 bases from V and 0 bases from J, with 11 bases between. CDR3 size: 14 residues. Germline CDR1 reads SGHVS; CDR2 reads FNYEAQ. This clonotype originated in a woman aged 18 to 35 with Graves' hyperthyroidism. The V call is TRBV7-6, the J call TRBJ1-1; D is unclear. Sequencing was done on a sample of peripheral blood or thyroid tissue (not recorded which). The CDR3 spells CASSYSIVNTEAFF. CDR3 nucleotide sequence: TGTGCCAGCAGTTACTCGATAGTGAACACTGAAGCTTTCTTT.